Following are 9 T cell receptor beta chains from one sample sequenced in a study of T cell responses to AZD1222 COVID-19 vaccine (TCRdb year 2021). Library method: the immunoSEQ multiplex PCR assay. What TCRdb holds here is the immuneACCESS table cut down to in-frame rearrangements. Part of the clones is not present; checked against another copy, under half of the missing clones reflect an unresolved V gene, and the others are unexplained. The table for this sample lists 150,000 or so clones; 85% to 90% of them were counted only once. Together, the top ten hold 20% to 25% of the sample. The sample's time point, from its label and the paper: baseline before first vaccination. The source material was peripheral blood, sampled on day 0 of AZD1222 vaccination. The receptors come from an adult in good health.

In this sample, this clone turned up once. V usage is TRBV7-2 and J usage is TRBJ1-2, with D perhaps TRBD1 (6 bases). Per the germline V gene, CDR1 is SGHTA and CDR2 is FQGNSA. V was cut by 3 bases and J by 0 bases, with 11 bases left in between. The CDR3 loop spans 15 amino acids. This chain's CDR3 is CASSFGTLTNYGYTF. The CDR3 DNA is TGTGCCAGCAGCTTCGGGACACTTACTAACTATGGCTACACCTTC. Looking up the rest from reference TRBV7-2 and TRBJ1-2 gives the full variable domain: GAGVSQSPSNKVTEKGKDVELRCDPISGHTALYWYRQSLGQGLEFLIYFQGNSAPDKSGLPSDRFSAERTGGSVSTLTIQRTQQEDSAVYLCASSFGTLTNYGYTFGSGTRLTVV.

V is TRBV27 and J is TRBJ1-2, with 9 bases fitting TRBD1. This CDR3 comprises 14 residues. Trimming took 5 bases from V and 6 from J; bases not matched to a gene: 7. Per germline, CDR1 MNHEY and CDR2 SMNVEV (reference sequence). The DNA of the CDR3 is TGTGCCAGCAGTGGGGGACAGGGCAGGCATGGCTACACCTTC. As protein: CASSGGQGRHGYTF.

The chain couples TRBV21-1 to TRBJ2-7; TRBD1 is the table's D call and was not checked against the DNA. TRBV21-1 is a pseudogene segment. This CDR3 is built from 16 residues. Here the CDR3 reads CASTPGRQGGAYEQYF. The CDR3 nucleotides are TGTGCCAGCACCCCGGGGCGACAGGGAGGTGCCTACGAGCAGTACTTC.

The CDR3 protein is CASSPYVIQETQYF. The DNA of the CDR3 is TGTGCCAGCAGTCCTTACGTAATCCAAGAGACCCAGTACTTC. J is TRBJ2-5 and V is TRBV27; D call uncertain. Germline values: CDR1 MNHEY, CDR2 SMNVEV (reference sequence). With 5 bases removed from V and 1 base from J, the gap between germline ends came to 11 bases. CDR3 length: 14 residues.

The chain employs TRBV24-1 and TRBJ1-2; 10 nucleotides agree with TRBD1. CDR1 is KGHDR, CDR2 SFDVKD, per germline. The junction had 6 bases not matched to a gene; V was cut back by 5 bases and J by 1 base. This CDR3 spans 16 amino acids. The CDR3: CATSGGQGNINYGYTF. The CDR3 DNA follows: TGTGCCACCAGTGGGGGACAGGGGAACATTAACTATGGCTACACCTTC.

The genes are TRBV3-1 (or the pseudogene TRBV3-2) and TRBJ1-5; unclear D gene. Germline V CDR1 and CDR2: LGHDT, YNNKEL (reference sequence). V was trimmed by 4 bases and J by 0 bases, leaving 10 bases between them. CDR3 length: 15 amino acids. Written as DNA, the CDR3 is TGTGCCAGCAGCCCCTTCTGGGGTAGCAATCAGCCCCAGCATTTT. It yields the protein CASSPFWGSNQPQHF.

The CDR3 region is CASSVLAGEYNEQFF. The DNA of the CDR3 is TGTGCCAGCAGTGTACTAGCGGGGGAATACAATGAGCAGTTCTTC. The chain is built from TRBV6-4 and TRBJ2-1, with TRBD2 matching over 11 bases. V trimming: 4 bases; J trimming: 4 bases; junction bases outside the gene matches: 3. CDR1 is MRHNA and CDR2 is SNTAGT in the germline V gene. This CDR3 has 15 amino acids.

This chain joins TRBV5-1 and TRBJ1-1; the D gene is possibly TRBD1 (6 bases). Germline V gene data show CDR1 as SGHRS and CDR2 as YFSETQ. The ends were cut back, 4 bases at V and 8 bases at J, with 12 bases in the middle. The CDR3 extends over 12 amino acids. The CDR3 spells CASSPGTQEAFF. DNA for the CDR3: TGCGCCAGCAGCCCCGGGACACAAGAAGCTTTCTTT.

The chain has TRBV19 and TRBJ1-6; 10 nucleotides align to TRBD1. The CDR3 runs to 15 residues. Germline V lookup: CDR1 LNHDA, CDR2 SQIVND (reference sequence). V shed 3 bases, J shed 7 bases, and the junction held 3 bases outside the gene matches. This CDR3 is CASSIEDRGNSPLHF. The CDR3 DNA is TGTGCCAGTAGTATCGAGGACAGGGGGAATTCACCCCTCCACTTT.